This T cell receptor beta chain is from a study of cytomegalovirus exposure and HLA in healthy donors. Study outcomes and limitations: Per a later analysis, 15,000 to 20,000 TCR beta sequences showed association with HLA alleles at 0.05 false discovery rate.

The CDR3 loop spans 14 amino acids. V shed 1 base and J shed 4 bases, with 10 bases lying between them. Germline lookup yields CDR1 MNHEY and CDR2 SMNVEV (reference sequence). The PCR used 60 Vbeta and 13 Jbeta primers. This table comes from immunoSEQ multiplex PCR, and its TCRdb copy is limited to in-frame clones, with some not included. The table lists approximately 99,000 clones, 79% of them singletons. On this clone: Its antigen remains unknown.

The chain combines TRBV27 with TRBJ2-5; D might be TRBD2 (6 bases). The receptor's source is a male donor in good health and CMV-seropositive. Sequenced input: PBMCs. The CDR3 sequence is CASSLLTSSETQYF. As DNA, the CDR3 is TGTGCCAGCAGTTTATTGACTAGTTCAGAGACCCAGTACTTC.